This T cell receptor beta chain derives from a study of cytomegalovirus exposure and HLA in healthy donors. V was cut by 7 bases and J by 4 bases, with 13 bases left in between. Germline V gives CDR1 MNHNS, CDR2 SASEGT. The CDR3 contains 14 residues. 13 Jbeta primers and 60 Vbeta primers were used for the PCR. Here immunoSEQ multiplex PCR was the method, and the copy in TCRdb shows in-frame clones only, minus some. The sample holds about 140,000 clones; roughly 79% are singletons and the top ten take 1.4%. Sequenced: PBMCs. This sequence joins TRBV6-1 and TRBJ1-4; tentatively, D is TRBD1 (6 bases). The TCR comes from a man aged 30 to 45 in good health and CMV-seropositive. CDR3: CASTKNRVNEKLFF. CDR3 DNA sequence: TGTGCCAGCACTAAGAACAGGGTTAATGAAAAACTGTTTTTT.